This TCR beta chain was recovered during a study of blood T cell repertoires in COVID-19. Study at large: T cells, B-cell-depleted T cells, or PBMCs supplied cDNA or gDNA.

The CDR3 extends over 12 amino acids. Across about 22 US areas, participants ranged in age from 18 to 89 years. Participants' reported clinical history set cohort assignment. Among Cohort 3 donors, those recovered had two negative PCRs, clearance, or symptom resolution. A remark on this clone: One junction end disagrees with the germline gene, perhaps due to a read error.

The assay was immunoSEQ multiplex PCR, and TCRdb's table has in-frame clones only and misses some. Here the sample spans roughly 250,000 clones, about 90% being singletons. V and J are TRBV12-3 or TRBV12-4 and TRBJ2-7, with 9 bases fitting TRBD1. The receptor was isolated from a woman under 30 who had recovered from COVID-19. Sequencing used PBMCs or T cells enriched from blood (not recorded which). The CDR3: CASRSLGQGMLF. For the CDR3, the DNA is TGTGCCAGCAGATCTTTGGGACAGGGAATGCTCTTC.